This entry features one T cell receptor beta chain sequence. No cognate antigen has been identified for it. No per-base quality is available; no much larger clone lies one base away. The sample originates from a study of blood T cell repertoires in COVID-19 (TCRdb year 2020). Context from the whole study: Collaborator samples came from the United States, Italy and Spain and covered acute and convalescent phases of COVID-19. The prospective study material was composed of cDNA or gDNA derived from T cells, B-cell-depleted T cells, or PBMCs. Subjects who had been exposed to COVID-19, were actively infected with it, or had recovered from it provided the deeply sampled blood TCRbeta repertoires that made up the dataset. A freely available public database, intended as a resource for researchers studying the immune response to SARS-CoV-2, is where the repertoires were released. The samples were drawn from two sources: the first 160 participants of the ongoing ImmuneRACE study, and over 950 subjects contributed by 6 global collaborators. The sample metadata nearly always contained a de-identified subject ID, COVID-19 status, age in years and sex. Where available, HLA class I and class II types were obtained from metadata supplied by the sample provider rather than from assay-based typing.

The investigation overall reported the following: How much clinical and demographic metadata was included differed by source and by participant, and the metadata was provided uncurated.

Collaborating institutions collected whole blood in K2EDTA tubes following their own protocols. For TCRbeta analysis, collaborator samples were shipped as frozen whole blood, as isolated PBMCs, or as DNA extracted from either sample type. The germline V gene encodes CDR1 LGHDT and CDR2 YNNKEL (reference sequence). The junction shows trimming of 0 bases on V and 2 bases on J, plus 5 bases between the germline ends. The CDR3 spans 13 residues, from the cysteine through the phenylalanine. Only the CDR3 region is kept as DNA, spanning 39 bases read in frame from base 1. TCRbeta CDR3 regions were amplified from genomic DNA by means of the immunoSEQ Assay, a bias-controlled multiplex PCR. Regarding the original processing steps: Nucleated cell counts per sample were estimated from amplification of reference gene primers within the assay. Sequence reads were collapsed and filtered to measure the absolute abundance of every unique TCRbeta CDR3 rearrangement. Productive Simpson clonality was computed per sample as the square root of Simpson's diversity index over productive rearrangements. As stored in TCRdb, this immuneACCESS dataset retains in-frame rearrangements with V and J assigned. A fraction of the clones does not appear; measured against another copy, unresolved V genes explain less than half of the discrepancy, and the remainder lacks a known reason. V and J calls and clone size are as listed in that table; D and trimming were resolved from the DNA. A total of over 100,000 clones appear in this sample, about 91% of them only once. The top ten constitute about 9.4% of the sample.

The sequenced sample consisted of peripheral blood. This TCR came from a man in his fifties or sixties with acute or convalescent COVID-19. The rearrangement combines TRBV3-1 (or the pseudogene TRBV3-2) with TRBJ2-7; the D gene assignment is ambiguous. The sequenced DNA: TGTGCCAGCAGCCAAGATCGGGCCTACGAGCAGTACTTC. Translation gives CASSQDRAYEQYF.